This TCR beta chain comes out of a study of T cell responses to AZD1222 COVID-19 vaccine. This clone was counted once. The method was immunoSEQ multiplex PCR; TCRdb's version includes in-frame clones alone and lacks a portion of them. The sample shows 95,000 to 150,000 clones, 85% to 90% of them seen only once. The germline V gene encodes CDR1 LNHNV and CDR2 YYDKDF (reference sequence). V was shortened by 2 bases and J by 3 bases, with 10 bases between the two germline ends. The CDR3 totals 14 residues. The origin of this receptor is an adult in good health. Specimen: peripheral blood, collected on day 0 of AZD1222 vaccination. The J gene is TRBJ1-1, the V gene TRBV15, with D possibly being TRBD1 (5 bases). For the CDR3, the DNA is TGTGCCACCAGCAGACCGGGGCAAGACACTGAAGCTTTCTTT. Translating gives CATSRPGQDTEAFF.